This TCR beta chain is drawn from a study of cytomegalovirus exposure and HLA in healthy donors. Study results and limitations: Rarity characterized most TCR sequences, yet some public TCRs appeared in many donors.

PCR involved 60 Vbeta and 13 Jbeta primers. TCRdb's copy holds only in-frame clones and misses some; the assay was immunoSEQ multiplex PCR. Among about 130,000 clones, roughly 78% were seen once, and the ten largest hold 1%. Trimming stripped 0 bases from V and 0 bases from J, with 10 bases between. The germline gives CDR1 SGHRS, CDR2 YFSETQ. The CDR3 covers 17 residues. This clone was picked up a small number of times. What it recognizes is unknown. This clonotype was obtained from a middle-aged man in good health and CMV-seronegative. The chain joins TRBV5-1 to TRBJ2-6; a weak D match, TRBD2 (5 bases). The sequenced material came from PBMCs. CDR3 sequence reads: CASSLDAAGSGANVLTF. CDR3 bases: TGCGCCAGCAGCTTGGACGCCGCGGGCTCTGGGGCCAACGTCCTGACTTTC.